This TCR beta chain was observed in a study of blood T cell repertoires in COVID-19. The junction had 5 bases not matched to a gene; V was cut back by 4 bases and J by 4 bases. This CDR3 has 15 residues. Germline CDR1 and CDR2: SGDLS and YYNGEE. Sequenced by immunoSEQ multiplex PCR; TCRdb stores in-frame clones only, minus some. The table shows 200,000 to 250,000 clones, with about 90% occurring only once. The chain uses TRBV9 and TRBJ2-6; 7 bases fit TRBD1. Sequences were obtained from PBMCs or T cells enriched from blood (not recorded which). This sequence was found in a man aged 30 to 45 who had recovered from COVID-19. CDR3 DNA: TGTGCCAGCAGCCCTGACAGGGCCGGGGCCAACGTCCTGACTTTC. Translation: CASSPDRAGANVLTF.